This TCR beta chain comes out of a study of response to subunit inactivated influenza vaccine. CDR1 and CDR2 (germline): SNHLY, FYNNEI. The CDR3 runs to 11 residues. Trimming shortened V by 8 bases and J by 4 bases, and 9 bases separated the two germline ends. TCRdb reanalysed the RT-PCR reads using MiXCR and keeps one entry per CDR3 protein. Of 450,000 to 600,000 distinct CDR3 sequences in the sample, approximately 7.3% were seen once. A word on this clonotype: Its antigen is undetermined.

Overall study results and limits: There was a suggestion from the authors that each seasonal influenza vaccination recruits few new T cells.

The receptor was derived from a man aged 50 to 69 who received an inactivated influenza vaccine. The chain has TRBV2 and TRBJ2-7; D is unclear. The sequencing used PBMCs from blood, collected approximately 25 months after vaccination. CDR3 protein: CASGLGYEQYF. The CDR3, as DNA: TGTGCCAGCGGTTTGGGGTACGAGCAGTACTTC.